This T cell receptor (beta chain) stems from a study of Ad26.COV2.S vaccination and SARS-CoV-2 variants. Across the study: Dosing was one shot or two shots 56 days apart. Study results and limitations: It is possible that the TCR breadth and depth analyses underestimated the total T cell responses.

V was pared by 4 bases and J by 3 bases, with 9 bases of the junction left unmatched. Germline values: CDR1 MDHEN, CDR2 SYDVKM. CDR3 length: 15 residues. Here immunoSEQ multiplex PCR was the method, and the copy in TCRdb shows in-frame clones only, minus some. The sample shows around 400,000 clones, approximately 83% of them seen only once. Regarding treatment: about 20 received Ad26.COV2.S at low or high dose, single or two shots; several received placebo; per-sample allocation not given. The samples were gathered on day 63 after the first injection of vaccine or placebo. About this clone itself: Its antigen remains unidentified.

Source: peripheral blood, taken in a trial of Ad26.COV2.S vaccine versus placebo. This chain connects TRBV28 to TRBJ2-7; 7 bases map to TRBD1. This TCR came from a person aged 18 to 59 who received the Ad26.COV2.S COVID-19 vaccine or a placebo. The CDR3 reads CASSSQTGRSYEQYF. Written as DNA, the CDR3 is TGTGCCAGCAGTTCGCAGACAGGGCGAAGCTACGAGCAGTACTTC.